A selection of T cell receptor beta chains follows, all from one sample in a study of blood T cell repertoires in COVID-19. TCRdb's table, derived via immunoSEQ multiplex PCR, lists solely in-frame clones and lacks some. The sample holds 70,000 to 85,000 clones, 86% seen once. Material for sequencing was peripheral blood. The receptor source for this set is a woman older than 75 in a cohort sampled during active or convalescent COVID-19. Both conserved end residues are part of each CDR3. The D gene is left open where the match is weak. Size values are once, few and many counts, or a class for expanded clones, and some rows have none.

clone_size	v_call	j_call	cdr3_length	d_call	cdr3_nt	cdr3_aa
few	TRBV19	TRBJ1-1	12	-	TGTGCCAGTGGAGTGCTGAACGGTGAAGCTTTCTTT	CASGVLNGEAFF
-	TRBV25-1	TRBJ2-2	13	-	TGTGCCAGCAGTGAATACTCGGGCGGGGAGCTGTTTTTT	CASSEYSGGELFF
-	TRBV5-1	TRBJ2-5	15	-	TGCGCCAGCAGCTTGGAGGGGGGAGGGCCCGAGACCCAGTACTTC	CASSLEGGGPETQYF
-	TRBV27	TRBJ2-1	15	-	TGTGCCAGCAGTCCCGAGCGGTACTCCTACAATGAGCAGTTCTTC	CASSPERYSYNEQFF
-	TRBV13	TRBJ2-7	14	-	TGTGCCAGCAGCCATCAGAGACAGTCCTACGAGCAGTACTTC	CASSHQRQSYEQYF
-	TRBV14	TRBJ2-1	11	-	TGTGCCAGCAGCCAAATTATAGAGCAGTTCTTC	CASSQIIEQFF
-	TRBV28	TRBJ2-1	16	-	TGTGCCAGCAGTTCCGGAGCAGCGTCATTCCGCGATGAGCAGTTCTTC	CASSSGAASFRDEQFF
few	TRBV5-1	TRBJ2-1	18	TRBD2	TGCGCCAGCAGCCCCCGGGGAAGCGGGAGGGTGAACTACAATGAGCAGTTCTTC	CASSPRGSGRVNYNEQFF
-	TRBV12-3/TRBV12-4	TRBJ2-3	12	TRBD2	TGTGCCAGCAGTTTATGGACTAGGATGCAGTATTTT	CASSLWTRMQYF
once	TRBV28	TRBJ1-2	13	TRBD1	TGTGCCAGCAGTATGACAGGGCCATATGGCTACACCTTC	CASSMTGPYGYTF
-	TRBV19	TRBJ1-2	15	-	TGTGCCAGTATTCCCAATTCCCAGGAAAGCTATGGCTACACCTTC	CASIPNSQESYGYTF
-	TRBV7-9	TRBJ2-7	14	TRBD1	TGTGCCAGCAGCTTAGCCGGACAGGGCGACGAGCAGTACTTC	CASSLAGQGDEQYF
-	TRBV10-3	TRBJ1-3	17	-	TGTGCCATCAGTGAGAATCAGAGGGTTCTCTCTGGAAACACCATATATTTT	CAISENQRVLSGNTIYF
-	TRBV5-1	TRBJ1-1	15	TRBD1	TGCGCCAGCAGCTTGAGGACAGGGGTGGCATCAGGAGCTTTCTTT	CASSLRTGVASGAFF
-	TRBV18	TRBJ2-1	14	-	TGTGCCAGCTCACCAGATCGGTCCTACAATGAGCAGTTCTTC	CASSPDRSYNEQFF
-	TRBV5-1	TRBJ2-7	15	TRBD1	TGCGCCAGCAGCCGGACAGGGGACAGTTCCTACGAGCAGTACTTC	CASSRTGDSSYEQYF
-	TRBV5-4	TRBJ1-4	14	TRBD1	TGTGCCAGCAGTGCCGGGACAGTTGGTGAAAAACTGTTTTTT	CASSAGTVGEKLFF
-	TRBV5-1	TRBJ2-1	15	TRBD1	TGCGCCAGCAGCTACCGGGACAGGTCCTACAATGAGCAGTTCTTC	CASSYRDRSYNEQFF
once	TRBV6-5	TRBJ1-1	15	-	TGTGCCAGCAGTTACTCTACAGCTATGAACACTGAAGCTTTCTTT	CASSYSTAMNTEAFF
-	TRBV3-1/TRBV3-2	TRBJ2-6	20	-	TGTGCCAGCAGCCAAGAATCACCAGGGGTGGGAACCTCTGGGGCCAACGTCCTGACTTTC	CASSQESPGVGTSGANVLTF
-	TRBV9	TRBJ2-3	15	-	TGTGCCAGCAGCGTACAATCGGCCCAGGCAGATACGCAGTATTTT	CASSVQSAQADTQYF
-	TRBV10-3	TRBJ1-1	16	TRBD1	TGTGCCATCAAGGGACAGGTAACGACGATGAACACTGAAGCTTTCTTT	CAIKGQVTTMNTEAFF
-	TRBV28	TRBJ2-7	15	TRBD1	TGTGCCAGCAGTTTGGTCGACAGGGGGTCCTACGAGCAGTACTTC	CASSLVDRGSYEQYF
few	TRBV5-4	TRBJ2-3	16	TRBD2	TGTGCCAGCAGCTTGGGGCTAGCGGATAGCACAGATACGCAGTATTTT	CASSLGLADSTDTQYF
-	TRBV19	TRBJ2-4	17	TRBD2	TGTGCCAGTAGTATGACGGTTAGCGGGAGGGCCTCGAGGATTCAGTACTTC	CASSMTVSGRASRIQYF
-	TRBV7-9	TRBJ2-1	16	-	TGTGCCAGCAGCATAACCGGGTCCGCACGCTACAATGAGCAGTTCTTC	CASSITGSARYNEQFF
-	TRBV28	TRBJ1-4	14	-	TGTGCCAGCAGTTTAAGTCAGGGCTACGAAAAACTGTTTTTT	CASSLSQGYEKLFF
-	TRBV5-1	TRBJ2-5	15	TRBD2	TGCGCCAGCAGCTTGGTCACTAGCGGTCAGAAGACCCAGTACTTC	CASSLVTSGQKTQYF
-	TRBV5-1	TRBJ2-5	14	TRBD2	TGCGCCAGCAGCTTGAATACCCTAGCGGAGGGCCAGTACTTC	CASSLNTLAEGQYF
-	TRBV11-3	TRBJ2-5	15	TRBD2	TGTGCCAGCAGCTTTTATTCCGCGGGAGGAGAGACCCAGTACTTC	CASSFYSAGGETQYF
-	TRBV9	TRBJ1-2	13	-	TGTGCCAGCAGCACAGGGACGCCGGGGGGCTACACCTTC	CASSTGTPGGYTF
-	TRBV10-3	TRBJ2-3	13	TRBD2	TGTGCCTCGCGAGCGGGAGAAACAGATACGCAGTATTTT	CASRAGETDTQYF
-	TRBV7-9	TRBJ2-5	14	TRBD1	TGTGCCAGCAGCCTCCCGGGACAGCAAGAGACCCAGTACTTC	CASSLPGQQETQYF
-	TRBV12-5	TRBJ1-2	14	-	TGTGCTAGTGGTTTGGTCCAGTCTAACTATGGCTACACCTTC	CASGLVQSNYGYTF
-	TRBV19	TRBJ1-6	14	-	TGTGCCAGTAGTATGCAAACAGGGAATTCACCCCTCCACTTT	CASSMQTGNSPLHF
-	TRBV2	TRBJ2-3	19	TRBD2	TGTGCCAGCAGTACACCCGATACAACTAGCGGGAGGAGCACAGATACGCAGTATTTT	CASSTPDTTSGRSTDTQYF
-	TRBV9	TRBJ2-2	16	-	TGTGCCAGCAGCGTAGAAAGCGATCCCCTGGGCGGGGAGCTGTTTTTT	CASSVESDPLGGELFF
-	TRBV27	TRBJ1-5	17	TRBD1	TGTGCCAGCAGTTTATCCGGGACAGTCTATAGCAATCAGCCCCAGCATTTT	CASSLSGTVYSNQPQHF
once	TRBV29-1	TRBJ1-1	13	-	TGCAGCGATACAGGAAAATGGAACACTGAAGCTTTCTTT	CSDTGKWNTEAFF
-	TRBV5-1	TRBJ1-2	13	TRBD1	TGCGCCAGCAGAATAGAACAGGGGTATGGCTACACCTTC	CASRIEQGYGYTF
-	TRBV3-1/TRBV3-2	TRBJ1-5	14	-	TGTGCCAGCAGCCAGGAGGGAGGTTATCAGCCCCAGCATTTT	CASSQEGGYQPQHF
-	TRBV11-3	TRBJ2-1	15	TRBD1	TGTGCCAGCAGCTCGGGACAGGGGGTATACAATGAGCAGTTCTTC	CASSSGQGVYNEQFF
-	TRBV6-4	TRBJ2-3	16	-	TGTGCCAGCAGTGAGACGGCTAGCGTTTCCACAGATACGCAGTATTTT	CASSETASVSTDTQYF
-	TRBV3-1/TRBV3-2	TRBJ1-1	13	-	TGTGCCAGCAGCCCCTCGGGGAACACTGAAGCTTTCTTT	CASSPSGNTEAFF
-	TRBV24-1	TRBJ2-7	17	-	TGTGCCACCAGTGCAGGGCCGGGACTCGACTTCTCCTACGAGCAGTACTTC	CATSAGPGLDFSYEQYF
few	TRBV7-7	TRBJ2-1	15	TRBD2	TGTGCTAGCAGCTTGGGGCTAGCGGGAGTTAGTGAGCAGTTCTTC	CASSLGLAGVSEQFF
-	TRBV7-6	TRBJ1-1	14	-	TGTGCCAGCAGCTTAGGGACAGTAGGAACTGAAGCTTTCTTT	CASSLGTVGTEAFF
few	TRBV18	TRBJ2-3	16	-	TGTGCCAGCTCACCACCGGCCGTCCCCTCCACAGATACGCAGTATTTT	CASSPPAVPSTDTQYF
-	TRBV5-1	TRBJ2-2	16	TRBD1	TGCGCCAGCAGCTTGGGGACAGGGGTGGACACCGGGGAGCTGTTTTTT	CASSLGTGVDTGELFF
-	TRBV30	TRBJ1-1	13	-	TGTGCCTGGAGTCCGACAGGTGGCACTGAAGCTTTCTTT	CAWSPTGGTEAFF
-	TRBV18	TRBJ1-1	15	-	TGTGCCAGCTCACCATCTAGCGAGATGAACACTGAAGCTTTCTTT	CASSPSSEMNTEAFF
-	TRBV9	TRBJ2-5	15	-	TGTGCCAGCAGCGAACGAGCGAGGCATGGGGAGACCCAGTACTTC	CASSERARHGETQYF
-	TRBV29-1	TRBJ1-2	11	TRBD1	TGCAGCGGTGGGACAGGCGGTGGCTACACCTTC	CSGGTGGGYTF
once	TRBV29-1	TRBJ1-1	13	-	TGCAGCGTTAAGACTCCGAGGATAACTGAAGCTTTCTTT	CSVKTPRITEAFF
-	TRBV5-1	TRBJ1-1	17	TRBD1	TGCGCCAGCAGTCGTGGTGGGACAGGGGACATGAACACTGAAGCTTTCTTT	CASSRGGTGDMNTEAFF
few	TRBV16	TRBJ2-7	12	-	TGTGCCAGCAGCCACCAGAACGACGAGCAGTACTTC	CASSHQNDEQYF
few	TRBV30	TRBJ1-5	16	-	TGTGCCTGGAGTGTAAAATTGGGAGTGGGCAATCAGCCCCAGCATTTT	CAWSVKLGVGNQPQHF
-	TRBV7-9	TRBJ1-3	14	-	TGTGCCAGCAGCTTACCCGACGGGGTAAACACCATATATTTT	CASSLPDGVNTIYF
few	TRBV9	TRBJ2-1	16	TRBD2	TGTGCCAGCAGCGTAGAGAGCGGGAGTCCATACAATGAGCAGTTCTTC	CASSVESGSPYNEQFF